This TCR beta chain was found in a study of OX40 agonist ivuxolimab in advanced cancers. Study as a whole: Under the entry rules, prior anti-PD-1, anti-PD-L1 or anti-CTLA-4 therapy was allowed, and about 40% had some. Study-wide results and caveats: Clonal expansion by week 6 occurred in CD4+ and CD8+ blood T cells (at 0.1 to 3.0 mg/kg).

Generated by immunoSEQ multiplex PCR, the TCRdb table keeps only in-frame clones and is missing some. The data hold roughly 50,000 clones, with roughly nine tenths observed a single time. As regards this clone: Its antigen is unidentified.

Germline V gene data show CDR1 as SGHNT and CDR2 as YYREEE (reference sequence). V lost 9 bases and J 1 base, leaving 22 bases between the germline ends. The length of the CDR3 is 16 residues. This chain uses TRBV5-4 with TRBJ1-1; the D is unclear. The receptor was derived from an adult with an advanced solid tumor such as melanoma, head and neck, liver or kidney cancer. Sequenced here: CD4+ or CD8+ T cells sorted from blood, sampled in a trial of the OX40 agonist ivuxolimab. CDR3 region: CAISKIGLRKNTEAFF. The CDR3 DNA follows: TGTGCCATCTCGAAAATCGGCCTGAGGAAGAACACTGAAGCTTTCTTT.